This TCR beta chain stems from a study of T-cell memory formation after mild COVID-19. Findings of the study overall: Clones that got smaller from day 15 to 85 had even CD4/CD8, while clones growing later tipped toward CD4+. Pre-infection memory showed some responding clones, and this suggested that cross-reactive memory joined. Contracting CD4+ clones were located mainly in CM and EM, and CD8+ clones in EMRA.

This clonotype was seen a handful of times. The antigen is undetermined. TCR alpha and TCR beta cDNA libraries with sample barcodes and UMIs came from 5'RACE using constant-segment primers. TCRdb used MiXCR to reprocess the 5' RACE reads, holding one entry per CDR3 protein. The sample includes about 50,000 distinct CDR3 sequences, approximately 12% of them seen just once. Germline CDR1 reads SGHNT; CDR2 reads YENEEA. The CDR3 is 13 residues long. Trimming cost V 0 bases and J 3 bases, with 5 bases left between them. The sequencing sample was made of PBMCs or a T cell subset sorted from them (not recorded which). This sequence joins TRBV11-3 and TRBJ1-1; D unclear. The origin of this receptor is a man aged 18 to 30 who had mild COVID-19 (a few samples of this study predate the infection). Cell type and time point are not known. Here the CDR3 DNA reads TGTGCCAGCAGCTTAGAGGCAGACACTGAAGCTTTCTTT. Its translation is CASSLEADTEAFF.